This TCR beta chain was captured by sequencing in a study of PD-1 blockade in classical Hodgkin lymphoma. Study results and limitations: It was among complete responders that baseline diversity resembled that of newly diagnosed patients. Possible causes of repertoire differences, disease activity or prior therapy, remain undefined.

Trimming removed 1 base at V and 3 bases at J, with 7 bases between. Germline loops: CDR1 LGHNA, CDR2 YSLEER. The CDR3 length is 13 residues. Specified time point: cycle 4 day 1 (C4D1), after 5 to 7 weeks of nivolumab. There was relapse after autologous stem cell transplantation in every patient, and there was variation in brentuximab vedotin exposure. Best outcomes ranged across complete response, partial response and progressive disease. As for this clone: Its specificity is not known.

Assay used: immunoSEQ multiplex PCR; TCRdb lists only in-frame clones, some missing. This sample carries fewer than 35,000 clones, about 81% of them seen once, and the ten largest clones take approximately 17%. The chain joins TRBV4-3 to TRBJ2-7; D call uncertain. This receptor was obtained from a human donor with classical Hodgkin lymphoma. The sample in question was peripheral blood mononuclear cells (PBMCs), obtained before the fourth cycle of nivolumab. This chain's CDR3 is CASSQAAGYEQYF. CDR3 DNA sequence: TGCGCCAGCAGCCAAGCCGCAGGCTACGAGCAGTACTTC.